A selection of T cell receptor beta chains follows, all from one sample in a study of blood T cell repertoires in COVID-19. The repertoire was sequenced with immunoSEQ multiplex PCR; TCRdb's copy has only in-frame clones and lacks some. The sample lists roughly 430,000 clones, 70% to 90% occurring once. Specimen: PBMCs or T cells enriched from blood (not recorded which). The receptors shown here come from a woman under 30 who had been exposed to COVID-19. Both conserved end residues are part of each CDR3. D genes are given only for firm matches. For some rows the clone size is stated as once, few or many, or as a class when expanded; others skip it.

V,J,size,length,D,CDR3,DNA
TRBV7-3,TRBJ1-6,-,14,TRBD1,CASSDQGAGSPLHF,TGTGCCAGCAGCGACCAGGGGGCTGGGTCACCCCTCCACTTT
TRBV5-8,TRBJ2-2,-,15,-,CASYPGQPNTGELFF,TGTGCCAGCTACCCCGGACAGCCGAACACCGGGGAGCTGTTTTTT
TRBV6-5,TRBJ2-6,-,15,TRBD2,CASGGEGTGANVLTF,TGTGCCAGCGGGGGGGAGGGTACAGGGGCCAACGTCCTGACTTTC
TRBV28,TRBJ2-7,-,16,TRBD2,CASSPNPGLAGYEQYF,TGTGCCAGCAGTCCTAACCCTGGACTAGCGGGGTACGAGCAGTACTTC
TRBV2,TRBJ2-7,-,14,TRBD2,CASSAGTGGYEQYF,TGTGCCAGCAGTGCCGGGACGGGGGGCTACGAGCAGTACTTC
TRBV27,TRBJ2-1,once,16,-,CASSLSAGSSYNEQFF,TGTGCCAGCAGTTTATCGGCGGGTAGCTCCTACAATGAGCAGTTCTTC
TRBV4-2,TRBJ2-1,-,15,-,CASSQVGGGAYEQFF,TGTGCCAGCAGCCAAGTCGGTGGGGGGGCTTATGAGCAGTTCTTC
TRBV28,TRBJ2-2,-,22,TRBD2,CASRRGWALLLREGPNTGELFF,TGTGCCAGCAGACGAGGGTGGGCTCTCCTCCTGCGGGAGGGCCCAAACACCGGGGAGCTGTTTTTT
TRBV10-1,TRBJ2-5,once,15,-,CASSEWRRVAETQYF,TGCGCCAGCAGTGAGTGGCGGAGGGTAGCCGAGACCCAGTACTTC
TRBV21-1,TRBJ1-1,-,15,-,CASLKGQGGRTEAFF,TGTGCCAGCCTAAAAGGACAGGGGGGAAGGACTGAAGCTTTCTTT